This T cell receptor beta chain was sequenced during a study of T cells expressing NK-cell markers. Germline CDR1 LGHDT, CDR2 YNNKEL (reference sequence). The CDR3 covers 14 residues. What made the TCR beta cDNA was 5'RACE template switching with UMIs. TCRdb reworked the 5' RACE reads into one entry per CDR3 protein, no DNA. The table lists a few hundred thousand distinct CDR3 sequences. The sequencing sample was made of blood T cells: a sorted CD56 or NKG2C T cell subset, CD4+ or CD8+ T cells, or bulk PBMC T cells (not recorded which). The source is a man aged 18 to 69 in good health. The rearrangement uses TRBV3-1 and TRBJ2-5; TCRdb gives TRBD2 as the D gene, but with no DNA this cannot be confirmed. CDR3 sequence reads: CASSPLGLDETQYF.